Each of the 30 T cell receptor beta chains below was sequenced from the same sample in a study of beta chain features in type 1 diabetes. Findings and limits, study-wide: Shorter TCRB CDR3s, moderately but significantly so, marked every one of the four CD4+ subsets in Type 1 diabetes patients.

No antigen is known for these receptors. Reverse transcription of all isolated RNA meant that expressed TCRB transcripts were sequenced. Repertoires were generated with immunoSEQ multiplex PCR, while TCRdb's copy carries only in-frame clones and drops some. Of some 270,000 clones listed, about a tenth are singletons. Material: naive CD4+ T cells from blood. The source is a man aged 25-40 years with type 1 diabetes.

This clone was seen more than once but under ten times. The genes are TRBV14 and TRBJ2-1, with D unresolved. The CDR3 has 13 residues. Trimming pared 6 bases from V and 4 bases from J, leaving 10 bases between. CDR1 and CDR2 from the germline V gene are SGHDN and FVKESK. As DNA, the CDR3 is TGTGCCAGCAGTCTAGTGGCGTACAATGAGCAGTTCTTC. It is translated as CASSLVAYNEQFF.

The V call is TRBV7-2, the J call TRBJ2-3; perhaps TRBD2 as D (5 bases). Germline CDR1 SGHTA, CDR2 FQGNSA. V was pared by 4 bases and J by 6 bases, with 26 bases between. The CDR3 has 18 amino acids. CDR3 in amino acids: CASSSPSISGYSRDTQYF. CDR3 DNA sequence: TGTGCCAGCAGCTCCCCCAGTATAAGCGGATATTCCCGTGATACGCAGTATTTT.

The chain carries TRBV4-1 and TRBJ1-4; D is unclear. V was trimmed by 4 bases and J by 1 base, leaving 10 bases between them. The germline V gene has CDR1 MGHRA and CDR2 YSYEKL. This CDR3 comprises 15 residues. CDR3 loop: CASSRPTGTNEKLFF. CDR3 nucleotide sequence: TGCGCCAGCAGCCGACCGACGGGAACTAATGAAAAACTGTTTTTT.

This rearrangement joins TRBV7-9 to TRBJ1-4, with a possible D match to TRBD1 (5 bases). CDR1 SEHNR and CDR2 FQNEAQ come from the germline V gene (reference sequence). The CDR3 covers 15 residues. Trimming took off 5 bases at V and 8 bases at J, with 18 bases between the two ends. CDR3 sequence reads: CASSHKDAAGEKLFF. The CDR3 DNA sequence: TGTGCCAGCAGCCATAAGGACGCTGCAGGGGAAAAACTGTTTTTT. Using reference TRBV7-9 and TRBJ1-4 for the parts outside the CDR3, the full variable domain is DTGVSQNPRHKITKRGQNVTFRCDPISEHNRLYWYRQTLGQGPEFLTYFQNEAQLEKSRLLSDRFSAERPKGSFSTLEIQRTEQGDSAMYLCASSHKDAAGEKLFFGSGTQLSVL.

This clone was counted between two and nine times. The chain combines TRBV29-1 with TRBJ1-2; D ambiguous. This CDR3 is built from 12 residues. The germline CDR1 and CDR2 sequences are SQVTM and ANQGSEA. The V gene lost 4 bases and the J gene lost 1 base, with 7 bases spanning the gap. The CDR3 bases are TGCAGCGTTGGGACTTATAACTATGGCTACACCTTC. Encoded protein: CSVGTYNYGYTF.

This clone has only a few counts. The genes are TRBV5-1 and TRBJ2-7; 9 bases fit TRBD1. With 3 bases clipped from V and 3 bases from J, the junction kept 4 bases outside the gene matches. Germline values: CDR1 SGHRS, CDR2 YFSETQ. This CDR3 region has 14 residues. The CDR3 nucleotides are TGCGCCAGCAGCTCCATGACAGGGGGCTACGAGCAGTACTTC. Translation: CASSSMTGGYEQYF.

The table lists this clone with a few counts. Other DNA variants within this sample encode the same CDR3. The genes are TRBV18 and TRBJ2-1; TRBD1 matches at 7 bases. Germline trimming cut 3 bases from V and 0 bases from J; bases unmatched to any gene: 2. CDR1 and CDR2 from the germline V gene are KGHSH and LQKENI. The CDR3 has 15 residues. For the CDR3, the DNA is TGTGCCAGCTCACCTACAGGGGACTCCTACAATGAGCAGTTCTTC. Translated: CASSPTGDSYNEQFF.

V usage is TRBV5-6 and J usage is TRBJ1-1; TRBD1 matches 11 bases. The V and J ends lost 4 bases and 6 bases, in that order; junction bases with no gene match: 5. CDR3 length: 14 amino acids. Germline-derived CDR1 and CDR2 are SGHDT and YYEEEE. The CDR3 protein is CASSPGGQGAEAFF. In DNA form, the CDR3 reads TGTGCCAGCAGCCCGGGGGGACAGGGGGCTGAAGCTTTCTTT.

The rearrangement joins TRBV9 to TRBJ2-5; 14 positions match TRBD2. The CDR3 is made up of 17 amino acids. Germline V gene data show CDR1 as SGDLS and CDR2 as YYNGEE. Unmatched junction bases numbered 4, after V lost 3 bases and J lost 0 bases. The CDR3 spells CASSARTSGGYQETQYF. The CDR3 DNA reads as TGTGCCAGCAGCGCCAGGACTAGCGGGGGGTACCAAGAGACCCAGTACTTC. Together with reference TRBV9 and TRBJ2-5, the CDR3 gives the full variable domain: DSGVTQTPKHLITATGQRVTLRCSPRSGDLSVYWYQQSLDQGLQFLIQYYNGEERAKGNILERFSAQQFPDLHSELNLSSLELGDSALYFCASSARTSGGYQETQYFGPGTRLLVL.

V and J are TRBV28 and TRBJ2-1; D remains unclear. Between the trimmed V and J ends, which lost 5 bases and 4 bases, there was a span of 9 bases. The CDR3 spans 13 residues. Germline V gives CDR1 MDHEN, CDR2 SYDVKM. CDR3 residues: CASSPLTYNEQFF. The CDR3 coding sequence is TGTGCCAGCAGTCCCCTAACTTACAATGAGCAGTTCTTC.

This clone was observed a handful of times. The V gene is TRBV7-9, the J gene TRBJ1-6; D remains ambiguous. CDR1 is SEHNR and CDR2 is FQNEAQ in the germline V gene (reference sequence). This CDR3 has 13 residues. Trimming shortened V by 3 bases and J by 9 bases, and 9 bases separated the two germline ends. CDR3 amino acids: CASSFTRSSPLHF. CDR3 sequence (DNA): TGTGCCAGCAGCTTCACCCGGTCTTCACCCCTCCACTTT.

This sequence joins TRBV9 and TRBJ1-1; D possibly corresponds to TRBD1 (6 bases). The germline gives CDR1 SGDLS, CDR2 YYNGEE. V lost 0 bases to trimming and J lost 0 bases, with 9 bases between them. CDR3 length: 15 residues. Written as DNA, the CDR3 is TGTGCCAGCAGCGTAGGGACAGCCATGAACACTGAAGCTTTCTTT. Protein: CASSVGTAMNTEAFF. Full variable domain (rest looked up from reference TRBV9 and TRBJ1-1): DSGVTQTPKHLITATGQRVTLRCSPRSGDLSVYWYQQSLDQGLQFLIQYYNGEERAKGNILERFSAQQFPDLHSELNLSSLELGDSALYFCASSVGTAMNTEAFFGQGTRLTVV.

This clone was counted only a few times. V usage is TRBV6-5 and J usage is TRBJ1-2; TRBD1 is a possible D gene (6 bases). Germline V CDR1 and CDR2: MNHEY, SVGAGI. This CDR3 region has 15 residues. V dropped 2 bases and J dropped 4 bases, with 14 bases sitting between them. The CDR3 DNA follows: TGTGCCAGCAGTTACGGACAGCTCAGGGGCTATGGCTACACCTTC. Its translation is CASSYGQLRGYGYTF.

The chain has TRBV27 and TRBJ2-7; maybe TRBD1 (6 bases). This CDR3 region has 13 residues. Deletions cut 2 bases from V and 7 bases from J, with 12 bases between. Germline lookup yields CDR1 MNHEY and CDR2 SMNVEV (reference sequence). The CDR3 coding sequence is TGTGCCAGCAGTTTACCAGGGGTGGGGGAGCAGTACTTC. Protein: CASSLPGVGEQYF.

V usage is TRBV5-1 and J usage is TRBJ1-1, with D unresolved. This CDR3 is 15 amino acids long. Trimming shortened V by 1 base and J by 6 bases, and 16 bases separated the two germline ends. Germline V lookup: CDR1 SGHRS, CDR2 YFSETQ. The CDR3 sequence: CASSLRVGVYAEAFF. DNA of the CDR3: TGCGCCAGCAGCTTGAGGGTCGGGGTTTACGCTGAAGCTTTCTTT.

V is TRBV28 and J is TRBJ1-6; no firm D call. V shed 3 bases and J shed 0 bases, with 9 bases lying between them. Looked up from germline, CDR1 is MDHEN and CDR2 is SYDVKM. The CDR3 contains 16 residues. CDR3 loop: CASSFKLISYNSPLHF. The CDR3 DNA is TGTGCCAGCAGTTTTAAACTTATCTCCTATAATTCACCCCTCCACTTT. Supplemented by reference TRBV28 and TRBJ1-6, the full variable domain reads DVKVTQSSRYLVKRTGEKVFLECVQDMDHENMFWYRQDPGLGLRLIYFSYDVKMKEKGDIPEGYSVSREKKERFSLILESASTNQTSMYLCASSFKLISYNSPLHFGNGTRLTVT.

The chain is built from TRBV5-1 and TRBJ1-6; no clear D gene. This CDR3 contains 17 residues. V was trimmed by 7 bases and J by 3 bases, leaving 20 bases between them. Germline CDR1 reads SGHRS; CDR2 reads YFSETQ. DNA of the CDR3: TGCGCCAGCCGAGAGGGCGTCGGACGTCTCTATAATTCACCCCTCCACTTT. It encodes CASREGVGRLYNSPLHF.

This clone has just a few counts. The CDR3 DNA reads TGTGCCAGCAGTTTATGGACAGGGGTAGACTATGGCTACACCTTC. Amino acids: CASSLWTGVDYGYTF. This chain uses TRBV28 with TRBJ1-2, with TRBD1 matching over 8 bases. CDR1 and CDR2 from the germline V gene are MDHEN and SYDVKM. The CDR3 runs to 15 residues. Trimming removed 0 bases from V and 3 bases from J; junction bases left unmatched: 3.

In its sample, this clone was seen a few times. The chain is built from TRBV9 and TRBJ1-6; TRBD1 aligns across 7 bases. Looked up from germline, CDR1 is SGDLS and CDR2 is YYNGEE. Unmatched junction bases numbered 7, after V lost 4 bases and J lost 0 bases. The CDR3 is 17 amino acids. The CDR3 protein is CASSPGGQSSYNSPLHF. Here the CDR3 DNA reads TGTGCCAGCAGCCCCGGGGGACAGAGCTCCTATAATTCACCCCTCCACTTT.

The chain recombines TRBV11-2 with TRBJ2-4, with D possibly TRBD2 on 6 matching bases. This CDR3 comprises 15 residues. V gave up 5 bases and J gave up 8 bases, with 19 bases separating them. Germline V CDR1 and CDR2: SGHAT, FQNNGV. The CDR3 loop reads CASSGGLSRSDIQYF. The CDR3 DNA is TGTGCCAGCAGCGGGGGACTTTCCAGAAGTGACATTCAGTACTTC.

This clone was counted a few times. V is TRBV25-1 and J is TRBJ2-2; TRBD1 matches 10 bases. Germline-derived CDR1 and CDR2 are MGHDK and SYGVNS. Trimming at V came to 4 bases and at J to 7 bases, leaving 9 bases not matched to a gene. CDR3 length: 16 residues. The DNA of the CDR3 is TGTGCCAGCAGTGTGCGGGACAGGGGTATCAGCGGGGAGCTGTTTTTT. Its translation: CASSVRDRGISGELFF.

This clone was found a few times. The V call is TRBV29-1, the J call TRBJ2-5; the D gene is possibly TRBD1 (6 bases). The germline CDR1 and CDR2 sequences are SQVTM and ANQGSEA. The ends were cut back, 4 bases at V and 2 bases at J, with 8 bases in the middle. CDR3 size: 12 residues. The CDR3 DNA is TGCAGCGTTGGGACAGAACAAGAGACCCAGTACTTC. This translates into CSVGTEQETQYF.

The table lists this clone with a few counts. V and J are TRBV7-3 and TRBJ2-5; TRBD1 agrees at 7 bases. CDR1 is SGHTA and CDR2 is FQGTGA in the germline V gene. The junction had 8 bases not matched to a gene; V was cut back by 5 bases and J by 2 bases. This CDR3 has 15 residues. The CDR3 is CASSAYGQAQETQYF. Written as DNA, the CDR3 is TGTGCCAGCAGCGCGTACGGACAGGCGCAAGAGACCCAGTACTTC.

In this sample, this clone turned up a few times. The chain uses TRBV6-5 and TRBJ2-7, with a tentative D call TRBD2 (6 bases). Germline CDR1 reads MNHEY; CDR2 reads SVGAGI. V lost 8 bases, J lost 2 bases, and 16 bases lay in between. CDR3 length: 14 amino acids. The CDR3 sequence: CASAGGVPPYEQYF. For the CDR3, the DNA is TGTGCCAGCGCTGGCGGGGTCCCCCCCTACGAGCAGTACTTC.

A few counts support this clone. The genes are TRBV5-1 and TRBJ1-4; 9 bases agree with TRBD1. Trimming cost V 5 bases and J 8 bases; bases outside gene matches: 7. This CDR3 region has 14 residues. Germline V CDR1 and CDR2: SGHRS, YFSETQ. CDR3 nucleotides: TGCGCCAGCAGGCCCGGGACAGGGATGGAAAAACTGTTTTTT. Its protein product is CASRPGTGMEKLFF.

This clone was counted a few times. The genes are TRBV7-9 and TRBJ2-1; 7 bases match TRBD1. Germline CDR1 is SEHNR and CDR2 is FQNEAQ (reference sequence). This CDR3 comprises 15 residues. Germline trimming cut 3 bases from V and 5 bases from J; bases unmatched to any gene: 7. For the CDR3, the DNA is TGTGCCAGCAGCTTGATCCGGGACAGTAACAATGAGCAGTTCTTC. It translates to CASSLIRDSNNEQFF.

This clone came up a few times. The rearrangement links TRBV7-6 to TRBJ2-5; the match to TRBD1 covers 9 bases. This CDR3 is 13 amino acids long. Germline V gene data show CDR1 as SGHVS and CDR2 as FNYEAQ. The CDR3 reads CALGTGLSETQYF. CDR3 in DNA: TGTGCGTTGGGGACAGGGCTTTCCGAGACCCAGTACTTC.

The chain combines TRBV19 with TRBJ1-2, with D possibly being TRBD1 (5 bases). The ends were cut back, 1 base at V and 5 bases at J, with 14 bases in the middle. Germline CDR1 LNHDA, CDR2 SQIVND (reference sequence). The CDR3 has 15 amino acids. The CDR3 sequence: CASSIAATDAYGYTF. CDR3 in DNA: TGTGCCAGTAGTATAGCCGCGACAGACGCTTATGGCTACACCTTC.

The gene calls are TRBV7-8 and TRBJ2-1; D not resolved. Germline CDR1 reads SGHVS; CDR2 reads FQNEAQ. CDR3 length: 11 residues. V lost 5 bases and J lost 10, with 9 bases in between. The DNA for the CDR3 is TGTGCCAGCAGCCCCCAATTGGAGCAGTTCTTC. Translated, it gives CASSPQLEQFF.

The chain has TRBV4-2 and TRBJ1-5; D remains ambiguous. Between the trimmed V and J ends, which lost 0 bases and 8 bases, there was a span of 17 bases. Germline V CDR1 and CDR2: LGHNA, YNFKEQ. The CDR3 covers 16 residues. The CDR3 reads CASSQDFILDGEPQHF. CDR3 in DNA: TGTGCCAGCAGCCAAGATTTCATCCTTGACGGAGAGCCCCAGCATTTT.